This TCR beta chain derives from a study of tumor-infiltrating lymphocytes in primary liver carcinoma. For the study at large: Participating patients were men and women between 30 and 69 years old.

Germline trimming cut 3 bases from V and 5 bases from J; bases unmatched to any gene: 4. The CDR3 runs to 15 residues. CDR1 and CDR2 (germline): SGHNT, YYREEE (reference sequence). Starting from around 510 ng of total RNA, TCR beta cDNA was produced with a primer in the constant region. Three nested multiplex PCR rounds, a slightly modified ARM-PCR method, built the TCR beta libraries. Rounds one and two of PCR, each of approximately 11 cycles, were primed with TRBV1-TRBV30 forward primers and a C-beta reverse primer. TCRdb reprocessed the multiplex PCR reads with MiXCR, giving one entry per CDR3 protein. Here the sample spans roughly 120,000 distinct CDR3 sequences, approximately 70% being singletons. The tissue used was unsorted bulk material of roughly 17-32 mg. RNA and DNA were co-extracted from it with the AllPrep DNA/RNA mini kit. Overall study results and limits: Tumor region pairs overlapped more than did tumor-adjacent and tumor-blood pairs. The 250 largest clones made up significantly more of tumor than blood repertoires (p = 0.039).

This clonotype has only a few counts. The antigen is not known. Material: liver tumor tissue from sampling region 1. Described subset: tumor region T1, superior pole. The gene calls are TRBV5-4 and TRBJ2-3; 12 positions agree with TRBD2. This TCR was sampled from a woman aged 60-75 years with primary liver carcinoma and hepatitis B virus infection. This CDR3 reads CASSSSGRAGDTQYF. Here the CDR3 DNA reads TGTGCCAGCAGCTCTAGCGGGAGGGCGGGAGATACGCAGTATTTT.